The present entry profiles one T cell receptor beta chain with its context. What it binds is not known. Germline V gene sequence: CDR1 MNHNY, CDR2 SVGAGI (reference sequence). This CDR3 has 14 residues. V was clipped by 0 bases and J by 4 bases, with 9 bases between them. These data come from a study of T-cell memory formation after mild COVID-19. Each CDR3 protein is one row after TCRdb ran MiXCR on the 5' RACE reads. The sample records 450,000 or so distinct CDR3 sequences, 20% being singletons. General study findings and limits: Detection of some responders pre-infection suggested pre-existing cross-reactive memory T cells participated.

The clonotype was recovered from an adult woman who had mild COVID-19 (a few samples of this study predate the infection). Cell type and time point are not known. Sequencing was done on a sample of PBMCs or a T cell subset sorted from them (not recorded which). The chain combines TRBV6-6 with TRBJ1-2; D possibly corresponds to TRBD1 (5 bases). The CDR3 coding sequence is TGTGCCAGCAGTTACTCGAAAGGGACCTATGGCTACACCTTC. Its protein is CASSYSKGTYGYTF.